The sequence of this TCR beta chain was determined in a study of immune cell composition in non-small cell lung cancer. Background on the study: Tumours were mainly lung adenocarcinoma or squamous cell carcinoma.

CDR1 and CDR2 from the germline V gene are SGHKS and YYEKEE (reference sequence). CDR3 length: 16 amino acids. V lost 0 bases, J lost 5 bases, and 17 bases lay in between. General study results and limits: Lung squamous cell carcinoma tumours had significantly higher top 10 clone scores and productive clonality than lung adenocarcinoma. Adenocarcinomas with higher top tumour-associated clone frequency had more reactive TILs.

Template was genomic DNA from frozen, unsorted single-cell suspensions. TCRdb's table, derived via immunoSEQ multiplex PCR, lists solely in-frame clones and lacks some. Of over 12,000 clones in the sample, 69% are singletons; the top ten hold around 8.1%. Concerning this clone itself: What it binds is unknown.

This receptor was taken from a human donor with non-small cell lung cancer. Sequenced sample: lung tumor tissue. The chain employs TRBV5-5 and TRBJ2-5; maybe TRBD2 (6 bases). CDR3 in amino acids: CASSLASGDSRETQYF. As DNA, the CDR3 is TGTGCCAGCAGCTTGGCGTCGGGGGATAGTCGGGAGACCCAGTACTTC.